This is a list of T cell receptor beta chains from one sample in a study of cytomegalovirus exposure and HLA in healthy donors. Here immunoSEQ multiplex PCR was the method, and the copy in TCRdb shows in-frame clones only, minus some. The sample contains approximately 130,000 clones, around four fifths of which appear only once. Sequenced sample: PBMCs. These receptors came from a woman aged 40 to 49 in good health and CMV-seropositive. CDR3s include the opening cysteine and the closing phenylalanine or tryptophan. D genes are given only for firm matches. Not all rows give a size; the values are once, few, many and, for expanded clones, a class.

CASSLGAGAQPQHF TGTGCCAGCAGTTTAGGGGCAGGGGCTCAGCCCCAGCATTTT TRBV28 - TRBJ1-5 -
CASSSGLAGARPSTDTQYF TGCGCCAGCAGCTCGGGACTAGCGGGGGCCAGGCCAAGCACAGATACGCAGTATTTT TRBV5-1 TRBD2 TRBJ2-3 -
CASRSQFYGYTF TGTGCCAGTAGATCTCAGTTCTATGGCTACACCTTC TRBV19 - TRBJ1-2 -
CASSLKGAGSEQYF TGTGCCAGCAGCTTAAAGGGGGCGGGGAGCGAGCAGTACTTC TRBV7-3 - TRBJ2-7 few
CSSLRGQETQYF TGCAGCTCTCTTCGGGGCCAAGAGACCCAGTACTTC TRBV29-1 - TRBJ2-5 -
CASSSRTGTDTQYF TGTGCCAGCAGCTCCAGGACAGGCACAGATACGCAGTATTTT TRBV5-8 - TRBJ2-3 -
CASSLYSGRAYNEQFF TGTGCCAGCTCCCTATATAGCGGGAGGGCCTACAATGAGCAGTTCTTC TRBV9 TRBD2 TRBJ2-1 few
CASSGAGARYGYTF TGTGCCAGCAGTGGGGCAGGGGCCAGATATGGCTACACCTTC TRBV2 - TRBJ1-2 -
CASSSDRENSPLHF TGTGCCAGCAGCTCGGACAGGGAGAATTCACCCCTCCACTTT TRBV6-6 TRBD1 TRBJ1-6 -
CAWSGGRGTQYF TGTGCCTGGAGTGGGGGGAGGGGGACCCAGTACTTC TRBV30 TRBD2 TRBJ2-5 -
CASSQGFSGANVLTF TGTGCCAGCAGCCAGGGGTTTTCCGGGGCCAACGTCCTGACTTTC TRBV5-4 - TRBJ2-6 -
CASSPRTGYEQFF TGTGCCAGCAGCCCCCGGACAGGGTATGAGCAGTTCTTC TRBV7-2 TRBD1 TRBJ2-1 once
CASSQQVGARGYQETQYF TGCGCCAGCAGCCAACAAGTCGGAGCGAGGGGGTACCAAGAGACCCAGTACTTC TRBV4-3 - TRBJ2-5 -
CASSLDPGSTEAFF TGTGCCAGCAGCTTAGATCCGGGAAGCACTGAAGCTTTCTTT TRBV11-3 - TRBJ1-1 -
CASSAESSYEQYF TGTGCCAGCAGTGCGGAGAGCTCCTACGAGCAGTACTTC TRBV6-1 - TRBJ2-7 -
CASGSSGQANHGYTF TGTGCTAGTGGTTCCTCGGGACAGGCTAACCATGGCTACACCTTC TRBV12-5 TRBD1 TRBJ1-2 -
CASSLEAGVYNEQFF TGTGCCAGCAGCTTAGAGGCGGGAGTATACAATGAGCAGTTCTTC TRBV11-3 TRBD2 TRBJ2-1 once
CASKEGNTEAFF TGTGCCAGCAAAGAGGGTAACACTGAAGCTTTCTTT TRBV28 - TRBJ1-1 -
CASSFRPPGQGMQNTEAFF TGCGCCAGCAGCTTTCGGCCCCCGGGACAGGGGATGCAGAACACTGAAGCTTTCTTT TRBV5-1 TRBD1 TRBJ1-1 -
CASSVDGRARNEQFF TGTGCCAGCAGCGTCGACGGGAGGGCCCGAAATGAGCAGTTCTTC TRBV9 TRBD2 TRBJ2-1 -
CASSLEAGSYEQYF TGTGCTAGCAGCTTAGAGGCAGGCTCCTACGAGCAGTACTTC TRBV7-7 - TRBJ2-7 -
CAAKWPRVQGQPQHF TGTGCCGCGAAGTGGCCCAGGGTGCAAGGTCAGCCCCAGCATTTT TRBV7-4 - TRBJ1-5 -
CASSLAQPVNCGYTF TGCGCCAGCAGCTTGGCACAGCCCGTCAACTGTGGCTACACCTTC TRBV5-1 - TRBJ1-2 -
CASRGRRALYNEQFF TGTGCCAGCAGGGGGCGTCGGGCGTTATACAATGAGCAGTTCTTC TRBV2 - TRBJ2-1 -
CASSIVTGGYGYTF TGTGCCAGTAGTATAGTCACAGGGGGATATGGCTACACCTTC TRBV19 TRBD1 TRBJ1-2 -
CASSLPRTGAKEQYF TGTGCCAGCTCCCTTCCTCGGACAGGGGCTAAAGAGCAGTACTTC TRBV18 TRBD1 TRBJ2-7 -
CASSRTANYGYTF TGCGCCAGCTCTAGGACAGCGAACTATGGCTACACCTTC TRBV5-1 - TRBJ1-2 -
CATRDATNEKLFF TGTGCCACCCGAGATGCAACTAATGAAAAACTGTTTTTT TRBV27 - TRBJ1-4 -
CASSADRGDEQYF TGTGCCAGCAGCGCGGACAGGGGAGACGAGCAGTACTTC TRBV9 TRBD1 TRBJ2-7 -
CASSLSAGINGYTF TGTGCCAGCAGTTTATCGGCAGGGATTAATGGCTACACCTTC TRBV28 - TRBJ1-2 -
CASSLVQGVDTGELFF TGCGCCAGCAGCTTGGTTCAGGGGGTAGACACCGGGGAGCTGTTTTTT TRBV5-1 TRBD1 TRBJ2-2 once
CASSFLAANTGELFF TGCGCCAGCAGCTTTCTAGCGGCGAACACCGGGGAGCTGTTTTTT TRBV5-1 TRBD2 TRBJ2-2 -
CASSSQGVATEAFF TGTGCCAGCAGCTCACAGGGGGTGGCCACTGAAGCTTTCTTT TRBV5-4 TRBD1 TRBJ1-1 -
CASSSDRLTSGSTDTQYF TGTGCCAGCAGCTCGGATCGGTTGACTAGCGGGAGCACAGATACGCAGTATTTT TRBV7-9 TRBD2 TRBJ2-3 once
CASSLGTGDHSTDTQYF TGCGCCAGCAGCTTGGGGACAGGGGACCATAGCACAGATACGCAGTATTTT TRBV5-1 TRBD1 TRBJ2-3 few